Below, 9 T cell receptor beta chains from the same sample are listed, as sequenced in a study of vaccination and CD4 T cells after COVID-19. Sequence data for DNA of cultured CD4+ T cells were generated by the Oncomine TCR Beta short-read assay. A single record per CDR3 protein comes from TCRdb applying MiXCR to the PCR reads. The data show approximately 20,000 distinct CDR3 sequences, roughly 46% seen once. These receptors are not linked to any known antigen. The treatment was: roughly ten-day PBMC culture with coronavirus spike peptide pools or control peptides (ViraFEST assay). Here the sequenced sample was CD4+ T cells from blood, cultured in vitro, taken after SARS-CoV-2 vaccination. These receptors came from a human donor who had recovered from COVID-19.

In this sample, this clonotype turned up once. The chain has TRBV11-3 and TRBJ1-2; 7 nucleotides match TRBD1. V lost 3 bases and J lost 12; bases outside the gene matches: 13. The CDR3 has 14 residues. Germline CDR1 SGHNT, CDR2 YENEEA. CDR3 DNA: TGTGCCAGCAGCTTGATACCGGGGCAGGGGGACAACACCTTC. Translating gives CASSLIPGQGDNTF.

This clonotype showed up just a few times. The chain has TRBV7-3 and TRBJ2-2; 9 bases are a match to TRBD2. Germline V gives CDR1 SGHTA, CDR2 FQGTGA. The trim removed 2 bases at V and 0 bases at J, leaving 4 bases unmatched. The CDR3 covers 17 residues. The CDR3 loop is CASSLVASGTNTGELFF. The CDR3 nucleotides are TGTGCCAGCAGCTTAGTTGCTAGCGGGACGAACACCGGGGAGCTGTTTTTT. The whole variable domain, filled in from reference TRBV7-3 and TRBJ2-2, reads GAGVSQTPSNKVTEKGKYVELRCDPISGHTALYWYRQSLGQGPEFLIYFQGTGAADDSGLPNDRFFAVRPEGSVSTLKIQRTERGDSAVYLCASSLVASGTNTGELFFGEGSRLTVL.

J is TRBJ2-1 and V is TRBV28, with D possibly matching TRBD1 (6 bases). CDR3 length: 19 residues. The V end was cut by 4 bases, the J end by 4 bases, with 26 bases between. Germline CDR1 MDHEN, CDR2 SYDVKM. The CDR3 sequence: CASSSLFTGEGDPYNEQFF. The CDR3 bases are TGTGCCAGCAGTTCATTGTTTACCGGCGAGGGGGACCCATACAATGAGCAGTTCTTC.

The CDR3 bases are TGTGCCAGCAGTTACTCGATACCCGCAGATTATAATTCACCCCTCCACTTT. Translated: CASSYSIPADYNSPLHF. The rearrangement joins TRBV6-5 to TRBJ1-6; no reliable D call. In germline, CDR1 is MNHEY, CDR2 SVGAGI. The V and J ends lost 0 bases and 4 bases respectively, with 13 bases between them. The CDR3 totals 17 residues.

The chain couples TRBV14 to TRBJ1-2, with 8 bases lining up with TRBD1. V lost 3 bases and J lost 8; bases outside the gene matches: 11. The V gene's germline CDR1 is SGHDN and CDR2 FVKESK. The CDR3 contains 15 residues. CDR3 amino acids: CASSQGFDRGRGYTF. The CDR3 DNA is TGTGCCAGCAGCCAGGGATTCGACAGGGGCAGAGGCTACACCTTC. The full variable domain, rest sourced from reference TRBV14 and TRBJ1-2, is EAGVTQFPSHSVIEKGQTVTLRCDPISGHDNLYWYRRVMGKEIKFLLHFVKESKQDESGMPNNRFLAERTGGTYSTLKVQPAELEDSGVYFCASSQGFDRGRGYTFGSGTRLTVV.

The CDR3 sequence is CASGLVTGVGSPLHF. CDR3 sequence (DNA): TGTGCTAGTGGTTTGGTGACAGGGGTGGGTTCACCCCTCCACTTT. The rearrangement links TRBV12-5 to TRBJ1-6, with 8 bases matching TRBD1. V lost 0 bases to trimming and J lost 9 bases; unmatched junction nucleotides: 4. The CDR3 has 15 amino acids. Per germline, CDR1 LGHNT and CDR2 FRNRAP.

This clonotype was found a few times. This chain joins TRBV19 and TRBJ1-5; D remains unclear. Germline V gene lookup returns CDR1 LNHDA and CDR2 SQIVND (reference sequence). The V end lost 4 bases, the J end lost 5 bases, and 15 bases lay between the germline ends. The length of the CDR3 is 15 residues. In nucleotides, the CDR3 is TGTGCCAGTAGTAATCGTGTCAACAAATATCAGCCCCAGCATTTT. Translating gives CASSNRVNKYQPQHF. Full variable domain (remainder filled in from reference TRBV19 and TRBJ1-5): DGGITQSPKYLFRKEGQNVTLSCEQNLNHDAMYWYRQDPGQGLRLIYYSQIVNDFQKGDIAEGYSVSREKKESFPLTVTSAQKNPTAFYLCASSNRVNKYQPQHFGDGTRLSIL.

This clonotype has a handful of counts. J is TRBJ1-3 and V is TRBV6-1, with 8 bases lining up with TRBD1. This CDR3 contains 14 residues. Germline V lookup: CDR1 MNHNS, CDR2 SASEGT. J gave up 4 bases and V 6 bases, and 5 bases lay outside the gene matches. CDR3 nucleotide sequence: TGTGCCAGCAGCAAGACAGGGGCAGGAAACACCATATATTTT. Protein product: CASSKTGAGNTIYF.

The chain uses TRBV6-2 or TRBV6-3 and TRBJ1-6; D uncertain. Trimming removed 7 bases at V and 3 bases at J, with 16 bases between. This CDR3 comprises 16 residues. Per the germline V gene, CDR1 is MNHEY and CDR2 is SVGEGT. This chain's CDR3 is CASIFLGRFYNSPLHF. The CDR3 DNA is TGTGCCAGCATCTTCCTTGGACGGTTCTATAATTCACCCCTCCACTTT.